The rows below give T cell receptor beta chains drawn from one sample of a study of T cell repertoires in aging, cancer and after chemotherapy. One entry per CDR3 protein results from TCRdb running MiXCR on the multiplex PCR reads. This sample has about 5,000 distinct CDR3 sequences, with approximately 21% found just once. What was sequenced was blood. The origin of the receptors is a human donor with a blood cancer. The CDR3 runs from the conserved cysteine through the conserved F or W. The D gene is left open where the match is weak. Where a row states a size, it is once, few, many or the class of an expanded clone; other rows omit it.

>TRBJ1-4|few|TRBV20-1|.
TGCAGTGCTAGGTCCCTGGGGCAGGGAGTAGGAGAAAAACTGTTTTTT
CSARSLGQGVGEKLFF
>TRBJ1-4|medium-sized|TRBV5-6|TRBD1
TGTGCCAGCAGCTTGGGGACAGGGTCGCGAAAACTGTTTTTT
CASSLGTGSRKLFF
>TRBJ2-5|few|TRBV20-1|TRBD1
TGCAGTGCTAGCGCAAGCCGGACAGGGGGCAGGACCAACCAAGAGACCCAGTACTTC
CSASASRTGGRTNQETQYF
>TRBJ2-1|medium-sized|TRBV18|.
TGTGCCAGCTCACCGACGGCACAGGGGGGGTCGGATGAGCAGTTCTTC
CASSPTAQGGSDEQFF
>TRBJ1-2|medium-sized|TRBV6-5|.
TGTGCCAGCGGGCGACAGCCTAACTATGGCTACACCTTC
CASGRQPNYGYTF
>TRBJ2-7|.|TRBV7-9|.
TGTGCCAGCAGCTTAGGGCTAACCGCGGGGGAGCAGTACTTC
CASSLGLTAGEQYF
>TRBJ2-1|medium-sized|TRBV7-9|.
TGTGCCAGCATCGGGCTCAGGGAGCAGTTCTTC
CASIGLREQFF
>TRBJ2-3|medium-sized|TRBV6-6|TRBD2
TGTGCCAGCAGCCAGGGAGGGGTTAGCACAGATACGCAGTATTTT
CASSQGGVSTDTQYF
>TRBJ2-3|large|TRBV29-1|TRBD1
TGCAGCGCCACGACCGGGACAGGCACAGCAGATACGCAGTATTTT
CSATTGTGTADTQYF
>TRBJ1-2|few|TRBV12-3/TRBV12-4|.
TGTGCCAGCGGGAGACTCTATGGCTACACCTTC
CASGRLYGYTF
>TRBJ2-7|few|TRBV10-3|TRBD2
TGTGCCATCTCTAACTTGGGGGGGGGCTACGAGCAGTACTTC
CAISNLGGGYEQYF
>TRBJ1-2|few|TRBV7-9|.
TGTGCCAGCAGCTTAGTATCGGGGATAGTTAACTATGGCTACACCTTC
CASSLVSGIVNYGYTF
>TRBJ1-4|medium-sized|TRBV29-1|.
TGCAGCGGGGGAATGAGGAATGAAAAACTGTTTTTT
CSGGMRNEKLFF
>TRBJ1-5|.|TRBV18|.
TGTGCCAGCTCACCGGGGGAGTTGCGGCCCCAGCATTTT
CASSPGELRPQHF
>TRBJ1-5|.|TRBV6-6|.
TGTGCCAGCAGTTTACACCCGACAGATAATCAGCCCCAGCATTTT
CASSLHPTDNQPQHF
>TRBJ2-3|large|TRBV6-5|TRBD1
TGTGCCAGCAGACGCGGACAGGGTGAGACAGATACGCAGTATTTT
CASRRGQGETDTQYF
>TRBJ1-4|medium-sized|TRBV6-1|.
TGTGCCAGCAGCCAGGGGAGGGCTAATGAAAAACTGTTTTTT
CASSQGRANEKLFF
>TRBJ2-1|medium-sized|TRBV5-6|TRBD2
TGTGCCAGCAGCTTAGATATCGGGGGGGAGGATGAGCAGTTCTTC
CASSLDIGGEDEQFF
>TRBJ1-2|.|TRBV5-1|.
TGCGCCAGCAGCTTGGCAGGGACGGAAAATGGCTACACCTTC
CASSLAGTENGYTF
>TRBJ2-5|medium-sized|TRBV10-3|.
TGTGCCATCAGTGACAGGGAAGAGACCCAGTACTTC
CAISDREETQYF
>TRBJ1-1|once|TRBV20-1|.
TGCAGTGCTCCCTGGGGAGGGGCGGACACTGAAGCTTTCTTT
CSAPWGGADTEAFF
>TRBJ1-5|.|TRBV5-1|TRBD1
TGCGCCAGCAGCCCTGATGGACAGGGAACACAGCCCCAGCATTTT
CASSPDGQGTQPQHF
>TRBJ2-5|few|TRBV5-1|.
TGCGCCAGCAGCAGACTACAAAGAGGGGAGACCCAGTACTTC
CASSRLQRGETQYF
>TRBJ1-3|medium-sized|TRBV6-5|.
TGTGCCAGCAGTTATGGAGGTCGGGGCTCTGGAAACACCATATATTTT
CASSYGGRGSGNTIYF
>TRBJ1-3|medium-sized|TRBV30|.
TGTGCCTGGAGTGTATTGAGTGGAAACACCATATATTTT
CAWSVLSGNTIYF
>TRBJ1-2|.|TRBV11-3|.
TGTGCCAGCAGCTTAGATGATCGGACACACTATGGCTACACCTTC
CASSLDDRTHYGYTF
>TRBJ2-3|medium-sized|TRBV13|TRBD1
TGTGCCAGCAGCACCGGACAGGGGAGAGATACGCAGTATTTT
CASSTGQGRDTQYF
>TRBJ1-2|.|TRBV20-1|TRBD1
TGCAGTGCTAGCGGGACAGGGGTGGGCTACACCTTC
CSASGTGVGYTF
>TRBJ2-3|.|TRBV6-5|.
TGTGCCAGCAGTTACAAAGCCAGCACAGATACGCAGTATTTT
CASSYKASTDTQYF
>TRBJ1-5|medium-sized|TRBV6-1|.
TGTGCCAGCAGCCGCTCCGACAGTTACAATCAGCCCCAGCATTTT
CASSRSDSYNQPQHF
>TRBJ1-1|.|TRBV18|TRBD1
TGTGCCAGCTCAAGGGACAGGGGGCCCACTGAAGCTTTCTTT
CASSRDRGPTEAFF
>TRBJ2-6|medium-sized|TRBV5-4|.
TGTGCCAGCTTATCTGGGGCCAACGTCCTGACTTTC
CASLSGANVLTF
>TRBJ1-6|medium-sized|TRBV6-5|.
TGTGCCAGCAGTTACACAACTCCGGGACAATTGAGCTCCTATAATTCACCCCTCCACTTT
CASSYTTPGQLSSYNSPLHF
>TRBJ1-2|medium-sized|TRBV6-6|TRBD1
TGTGCCAGCAGTTACCCTAGAAAGGACAGGGGAAACTATGGCTACACCTTC
CASSYPRKDRGNYGYTF
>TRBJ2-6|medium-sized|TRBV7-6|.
TGTGCCAGCAGCTTATCTTTCGCTGGGGCCAACGTCCTGACTTTC
CASSLSFAGANVLTF
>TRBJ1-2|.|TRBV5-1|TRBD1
TGCGCCAGCAGCTCGGGACAGGAGGGGCATGGCTACACCTTC
CASSSGQEGHGYTF
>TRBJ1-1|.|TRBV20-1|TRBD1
TGCAGTGCCTCGGGACAGTTGAACACTGAAGCTTTCTTT
CSASGQLNTEAFF
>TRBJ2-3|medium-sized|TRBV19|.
TGTGCCAGCGACCCTACGGCAGACGGGAATCTTGGTACGCAGTATTTT
CASDPTADGNLGTQYF
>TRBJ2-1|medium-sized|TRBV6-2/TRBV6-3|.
TGTGCCAGCAAAACGGGGGGCCTAAGCTCCTACAATGAGCAGTTCTTC
CASKTGGLSSYNEQFF
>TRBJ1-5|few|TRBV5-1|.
TGCGCCAGCAGCTTCGATGTAGGGCAGCCCCAGCATTTT
CASSFDVGQPQHF
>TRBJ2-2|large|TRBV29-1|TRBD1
TGCAGCGTTGAAAAGGGGGCCAACACCGGGGAGCTGTTTTTT
CSVEKGANTGELFF
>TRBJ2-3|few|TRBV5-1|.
TGCGCCAGCAGCCAAACAGGGGAGGTCACAGATACGCAGTATTTT
CASSQTGEVTDTQYF
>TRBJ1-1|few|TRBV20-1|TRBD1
TGCAGTGCTAGAGAGGGAAACAGGGGGCGAACTGAAGCTTTCTTT
CSAREGNRGRTEAFF
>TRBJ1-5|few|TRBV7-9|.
TGTGCCAGCAGCTTAGGGGGGGCAGGCTGGCATCAGCCCCAGCATTTT
CASSLGGAGWHQPQHF
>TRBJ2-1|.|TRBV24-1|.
TGTGCCACCAGTGACGGTCGGGGCGAGCAGTTCTTC
CATSDGRGEQFF
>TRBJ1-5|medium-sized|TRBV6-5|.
TGTGCCAGCAGTCGGACATTAGGGGGTCAGCCCCAGCATTTT
CASSRTLGGQPQHF
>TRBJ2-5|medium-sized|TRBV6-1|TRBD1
TGTGCCAGCACAGGGGGTTGGTACCAAGAGACCCAGTACTTC
CASTGGWYQETQYF
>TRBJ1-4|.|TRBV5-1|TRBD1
TGCGCCAGCAGTCAAACGGGAAGGGGGCTAACGGACGGCGAAAAACTGTTTTTT
CASSQTGRGLTDGEKLFF
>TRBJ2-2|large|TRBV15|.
TGTGCCACCAGCAGAGATCGCGGGACCGGGGAGCTGTTTTTT
CATSRDRGTGELFF
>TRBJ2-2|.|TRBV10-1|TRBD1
TGCGCCAGCAGTGACCCCGGGACAGGGGGCCCCGGGGAGCTGTTTTTT
CASSDPGTGGPGELFF
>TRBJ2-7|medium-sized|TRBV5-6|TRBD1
TGTGCCAGCAGTACTCTCAGGGGGTTCGGCGAGCAGTACTTC
CASSTLRGFGEQYF
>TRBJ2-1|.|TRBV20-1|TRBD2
TGCAGTGCTAGGGTCCGGGAGGGACTAGCGGGGGGGCGGGAGCAGTTCTTC
CSARVREGLAGGREQFF
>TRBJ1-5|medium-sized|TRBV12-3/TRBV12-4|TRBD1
TGTGCCAGCAGTACGACAGGGGCTCAGCCCCAGCATTTT
CASSTTGAQPQHF